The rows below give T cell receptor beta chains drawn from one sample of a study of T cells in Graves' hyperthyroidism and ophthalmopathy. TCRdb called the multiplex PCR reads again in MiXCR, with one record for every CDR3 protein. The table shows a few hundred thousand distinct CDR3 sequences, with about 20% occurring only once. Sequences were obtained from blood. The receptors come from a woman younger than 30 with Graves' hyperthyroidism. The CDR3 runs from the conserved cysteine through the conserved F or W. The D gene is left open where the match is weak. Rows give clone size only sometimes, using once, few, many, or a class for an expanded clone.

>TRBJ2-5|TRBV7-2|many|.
TGTGCCAGCAGCTTAGTAGGGGGGGAGATCCAGTACTTC
CASSLVGGEIQYF
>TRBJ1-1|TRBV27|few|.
TGTGCCAGCAGTTTAACCCCAAGGGGGGAAACTGAAGCTTTCTTT
CASSLTPRGETEAFF
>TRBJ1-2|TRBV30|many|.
TGTGCCTGGAGTGTATACCCGACTTTGGGCGACGGTAACTATGGCTACACCTTC
CAWSVYPTLGDGNYGYTF
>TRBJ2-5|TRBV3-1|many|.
TGTGCCAGCAGCCCCGGCCGTCGCCTGGGGTCGGAGACCCAGTACTTC
CASSPGRRLGSETQYF
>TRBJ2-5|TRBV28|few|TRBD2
TGTGCCAGCAGCCTGGGGGGGGTTTCCAGCCAAGAGACCCAGTACTTC
CASSLGGVSSQETQYF
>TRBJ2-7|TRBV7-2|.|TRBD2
TGTGCCAGCAGGGGGACTAGCGGGACCTACGAGCAGTACTTC
CASRGTSGTYEQYF
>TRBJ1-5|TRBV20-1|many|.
TGCAGTGCTAGAGAAGTACTGGACGGACCGTATAGCAATCAGCCCCAGCATTTT
CSAREVLDGPYSNQPQHF
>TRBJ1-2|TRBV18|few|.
TGTGCCAGCTCAGGTCCCGGGAGATACTCCGCGAACTATGGCTACACCTTC
CASSGPGRYSANYGYTF
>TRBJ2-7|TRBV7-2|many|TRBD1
TGTGCCAGCAGCGATTATTTACAGGGGGCGTCCGAGCAGTACTTC
CASSDYLQGASEQYF
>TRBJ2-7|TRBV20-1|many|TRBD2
TGCAGTGCTACTCCTCCGGCGGGGGTCTACGAGCAGTACTTC
CSATPPAGVYEQYF
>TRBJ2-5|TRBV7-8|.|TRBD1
TGTGCCAGCAGCCCTCGGGACAGTAAGGCAGAGACCCAGTACTTC
CASSPRDSKAETQYF
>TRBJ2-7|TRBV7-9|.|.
TGTGCCAGCAGCTTTCCCTTACCTCCCTACGAGCAGTACTTC
CASSFPLPPYEQYF
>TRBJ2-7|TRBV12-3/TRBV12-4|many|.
TGTGCCAGCAGGGGTGTTTACGAGCAGTACTTC
CASRGVYEQYF
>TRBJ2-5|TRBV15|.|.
TGTGCCACCAGCAGAGGTGGGACTGAAGAGACCCAGTACTTC
CATSRGGTEETQYF
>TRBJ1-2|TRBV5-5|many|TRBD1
TGTGCCAGCAGCATCCAGGGGGGAAGCGTGGATGGCTACACCTTC
CASSIQGGSVDGYTF
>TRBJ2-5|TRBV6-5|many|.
TGTGCCAGCAGTTACTCAGGGCGAGAGACCCAGTACTTC
CASSYSGRETQYF
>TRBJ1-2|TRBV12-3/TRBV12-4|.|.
TGTGCCAGCAGTTTTGTGGCCAGGGATGGCTACACCTTC
CASSFVARDGYTF
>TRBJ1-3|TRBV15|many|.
TGTGCCACCAGCCCGGACACTGGAAACACCATATATTTT
CATSPDTGNTIYF
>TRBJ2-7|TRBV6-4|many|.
TGTGCCAGCAGTGAAAGACAGGGAGGCTACGAGCAGTACTTC
CASSERQGGYEQYF
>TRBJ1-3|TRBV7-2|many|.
TGTGCCAGCAGCTTAGTACCCCGGGCTGACGGAAACACCATATATTTT
CASSLVPRADGNTIYF
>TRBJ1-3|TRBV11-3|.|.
TGTGCCAGCAGCTCCTTGACTGGAAACACCATATATTTT
CASSSLTGNTIYF
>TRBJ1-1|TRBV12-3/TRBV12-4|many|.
TGTGCCAGCAGTTTGAGTTTTCTGAACACTGAAGCTTTCTTT
CASSLSFLNTEAFF
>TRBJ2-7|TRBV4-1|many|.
TGCGCCAGCAGCCAACGGGACACTTCCTACGAGCAGTACTTC
CASSQRDTSYEQYF
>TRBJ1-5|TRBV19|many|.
TGTGCCAGTAGTATACGCAGGGGCAATCAGCCCCAGCATTTT
CASSIRRGNQPQHF
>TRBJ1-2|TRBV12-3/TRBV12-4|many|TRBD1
TGTGCCAGCAGAACCGACAGGGTTAACTATGGCTACACCTTC
CASRTDRVNYGYTF
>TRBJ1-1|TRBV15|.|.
TGTGCCACCAGCAGAGATGTAGGGCCGGCGACTGAAGCTTTCTTT
CATSRDVGPATEAFF
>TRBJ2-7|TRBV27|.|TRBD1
TGTGCCAGCAGTCTACGGACAGGGATCGAGCAGTACTTC
CASSLRTGIEQYF
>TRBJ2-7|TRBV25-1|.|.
TGTGCCAGCAGTGAACTCGCGGACAGGTCCTACGGGGGAGCTCGCGAGCAGTACTTC
CASSELADRSYGGAREQYF
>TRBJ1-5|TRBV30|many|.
TGTGCCTGGAGCAGAGTCAGCAATCAGCCCCAGCATTTT
CAWSRVSNQPQHF
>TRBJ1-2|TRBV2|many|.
TGTGCCAGCAGGGAGGTTACTAACTATGGCTACACCTTC
CASREVTNYGYTF
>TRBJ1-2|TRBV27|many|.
TGTGCCAGCAGCGACAGGCCGAATGGCTACACCTTC
CASSDRPNGYTF
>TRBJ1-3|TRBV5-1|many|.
TGCGCCAGCAGCTTGCAGGACGGTGGAAACACCATATATTTT
CASSLQDGGNTIYF
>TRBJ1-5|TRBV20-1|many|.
TGCAGTGCTCCGGGGGCAGGTAAAAGCAATCAGCCCCAGCATTTT
CSAPGAGKSNQPQHF
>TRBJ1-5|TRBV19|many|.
TGTGCCACCGGACGGACCAATCAGCCCCAGCATTTT
CATGRTNQPQHF
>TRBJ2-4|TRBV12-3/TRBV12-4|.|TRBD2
TGTGCCAGCAGTTCGGTCCCCGGACTAGCGGGGGCTCGACGAGCCAAAAACATTCGGTACTTC
CASSSVPGLAGARRAKNIRYF
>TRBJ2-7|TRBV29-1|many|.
TGCAGCGTTGGGGACACTTGGAGCTCCTACGAGCAGTACTTC
CSVGDTWSSYEQYF
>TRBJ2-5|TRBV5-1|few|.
TGCGCCAGCAGCCGTGGGACAATCGGAGAGACCCAGTACTTC
CASSRGTIGETQYF
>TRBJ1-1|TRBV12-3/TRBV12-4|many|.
TGTGCCAGCAGTTTGTCCGGCAGACTCAACACTGAAGCTTTCTTT
CASSLSGRLNTEAFF
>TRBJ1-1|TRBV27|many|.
TGTGCCAGCAGTCTAAAACAGGACATGAACACTGAAGCTTTCTTT
CASSLKQDMNTEAFF
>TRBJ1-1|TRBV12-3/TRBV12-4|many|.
TGTGCCAGCAGCCGGACGGCTACTGAAGCTTTCTTT
CASSRTATEAFF
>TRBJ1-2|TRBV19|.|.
TGTGCCAGTAGTATCTCGGGCAGGGAGGGTGGCTACACCTTC
CASSISGREGGYTF
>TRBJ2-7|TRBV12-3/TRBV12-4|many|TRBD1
TGTGCCAGCAGCACCGGGACAGGCTCCTACGAGCAGTACTTC
CASSTGTGSYEQYF
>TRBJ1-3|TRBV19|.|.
TGTGCCAGTACCCAGAGCTCTGGAAACACCATATATTTT
CASTQSSGNTIYF
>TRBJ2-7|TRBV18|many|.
TGTGCCAGCTCACCACAAGGGCCGGCGGGCGAGCAGTACTTC
CASSPQGPAGEQYF
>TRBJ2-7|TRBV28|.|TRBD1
TGTGCCAGCAGTTCAACCCCGGGACAGACCTACGAGCAGTACTTC
CASSSTPGQTYEQYF
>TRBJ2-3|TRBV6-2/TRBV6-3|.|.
TGTGCCAGCACTAAGGGAGAGGGCGGGGCTTCTAGCACAGATACGCAGTATTTT
CASTKGEGGASSTDTQYF